This TCR beta chain originates from a study of T cells in Graves' hyperthyroidism and ophthalmopathy (dated by TCRdb to between 2018 and 2021). At the level of the whole study: Peripheral blood samples were taken at the time of initial diagnosis, prior to any treatment. A discovery cohort of around 98 patients, 43 with Graves' ophthalmopathy and 57 with stable Graves' hyperthyroidism, was used to find distinguishing TCR V-J signatures. The roughly 91 discovery patients were randomly divided into training and test sets at a 7:3 ratio. According to the paper, TCR Vbeta CDR3 sequencing was carried out on 120 to 150 peripheral blood samples, which came from about 45 ophthalmopathy, 75 or so hyperthyroidism and roughly 17 progressor patients. Whether ophthalmopathy could be predicted prospectively was tested in an independent validation cohort made up of some 20 hyperthyroidism patients plus 17 patients who later progressed to ophthalmopathy. In several Graves' hyperthyroidism patients, the study also compared T-cell repertoires from thyroid tissue with T-cell repertoires from blood. After blood sampling, hyperthyroidism patients were treated with methimazole at a starting dose of 30 mg daily, and ophthalmopathy patients were treated with high-dose intravenous methylprednisolone.

Amplification of TCR beta CDR3 regions was carried out from RNA transcripts. A first-round RT-PCR of the TCR CDR3 used the HTBI primer set with the Qiagen OneStep RT-PCR kit. Libraries were constructed in a second round of multiplex PCR, after which size selection and purification were performed. Paired-end sequencing of the libraries was performed with 100 bp reads on an Illumina HiSeq2000. As for how the authors treated the data: SOAPnuke was used to process the raw data, with reads discarded if the reads contained adapters or uncalled bases, had a mean Phred below 15, or lacked an exact constant-primer or identifier match. High-quality paired reads were merged with COPE v1.2.5, and unique nucleotide sequences were defined as clonotypes. Clonotypes were aligned to IMGT TRBV, TRBD and TRBJ reference segments using MiTCR v1.1. The analysis was restricted to V-J combinations with a frequency above 0.0001, which together covered approximately 99% of the repertoires. A TCS score was defined as the ratio between F50 (clonal expansion) and ExV (chaos), using BLOSUM62-based TCRdist between CDR3 peptides within each V-J. Welch's t-statistics and random forest reduced around 550 V-J features to roughly 13, which were used in a naive Bayes classifier (R e1071). TCRdb reworked the public reads: Q25 trimming with fastp, MiXCR clone assembly, productive beta chains retained. Rows matching on CDR3 protein sequence are summarized as one entry with the most common DNA and genes. These V and J calls rely on TCRdb rather than the paper's analysis. Across this sample there are approximately 640,000 distinct CDR3 sequences, with about 16% seen only once. 3.8% of the sample is held by the ten biggest clonotypes.

This clonotype was recorded a few times. There is no known antigen for this receptor. The input lacks base qualities; no much larger clone sits a single base away. Stable Graves' hyperthyroidism was defined as no progression to ophthalmopathy during 18 months of follow-up. Hyperthyroidism patients were newly diagnosed, with disease duration under 2 months, and aged 18 to 65 years. Exclusion was applied to patients with uncontrolled infections, other autoimmune diseases, pregnancy or lactation. Diagnoses relied on clinical symptoms, serum thyroxine and TRAb, thyroid ultrasound and orbital computed tomography. PBMCs were separated from roughly 10 ml of fresh peripheral blood using Ficoll-Paque density gradient centrifugation. Trizol reagent was used to extract total RNA, and RNA quality was then checked on an Agilent 2100 Bioanalyzer. CDR1 and CDR2, per the germline V gene, are SGHRS and YFSETQ. From the cysteine through the phenylalanine, the CDR3 covers 16 amino acids. Only CDR3 DNA is held: 48 bases, read in frame from base 1. The junction shows trimming of 4 bases on V and 8 bases on J, and the gene matches do not reach 13 bases of it.

General conclusions and limits of the study: Most expanded thyroid clonotypes (frequency above 0.001) were also found in blood, which suggests that blood repertoires may mirror thyroid immune responses. In validation, progression to ophthalmopathy was predicted by the model with around 70% sensitivity and 72% to 85% specificity, a median of approximately 7.1 months before onset. Sample size was not statistically predetermined, and investigators were not blinded to group allocation. Ophthalmopathy was separated from stable hyperthyroidism by a 13 V-J signature model, with around 90% sensitivity and roughly 84% specificity obtained in cross-validation and 80%/75% obtained in testing.

Sequences were obtained from blood. This TCR derives from a woman aged 25 to 45 with Graves' hyperthyroidism. This sequence uses TRBV5-1 and TRBJ1-4; 8 bases in the junction line up with TRBD1. For the CDR3, the sequence is CASSRYNQGAGEKLFF. The DNA sequence is given as TGCGCCAGCAGCCGCTACAACCAGGGGGCGGGCGAAAAACTGTTTTTT.